Listed here are 29 T cell receptor beta chains from one sample, sequenced in a study of vaccination effects on CD4 cells after COVID-19. The assay was immunoSEQ multiplex PCR, and TCRdb's table has in-frame clones only and misses some. This sample carries about 16,000 clones, 70% of them seen once, and the ten largest clones take about 9.9%. Using viral peptide pools, the ViraFEST assay grew out antigen-specific CD4+ T cells prior to sequencing. Isolation of CD4+ T cells took place after approximately 10 days of culture. Two-dose vaccination with either BNT162b2 or mRNA-1273 was given to the participants. Their target antigens are unknown. The sequenced sample was CD4+ T cells from PBMCs cultured with SARS-CoV-2 spike peptides, obtained after COVID-19 vaccination. These receptors originate from a human donor who received a COVID-19 vaccine.

Here the CDR3 reads CASSTTVNTEAFF. Written as DNA, the CDR3 is TGTGCCAGTAGTACGACGGTGAACACTGAAGCTTTCTTT. V usage is TRBV19 and J usage is TRBJ1-1, with D unresolved. Germline CDR1 and CDR2: LNHDA and SQIVND (reference sequence). V lost 4 bases, J lost 0 bases, and 6 bases lay in between. This CDR3 region has 13 residues.

This clone turned up a few times. The J gene is TRBJ1-2, the V gene TRBV19; 10 bases fit TRBD1. Germline V gene data show CDR1 as LNHDA and CDR2 as SQIVND (reference sequence). V dropped 4 bases and J dropped 4; count of bases not matched to a gene: 3. This CDR3 comprises 14 residues. CDR3 loop: CASSTTGGGYGYTF. CDR3 DNA sequence: TGTGCCAGTAGTACGACAGGGGGCGGCTATGGCTACACCTTC.

J is TRBJ1-1 and V is TRBV11-2; D may be TRBD1 (5 bases). The V end was cut by 1 base, the J end by 2 bases, with 8 bases between. The germline V gene has CDR1 SGHAT and CDR2 FQNNGV. This CDR3 is 14 amino acids long. DNA of the CDR3: TGTGCCAGCAGCTTAGTTGGGGGTAACACTGAAGCTTTCTTT. This encodes CASSLVGGNTEAFF.

This clone is labeled as medium-sized (0.01 to 0.1%). The CDR3 DNA follows: TGTGCCAGCTCACCAGCCACAACGAACACTGAAGCTTTCTTT. This translates into CASSPATTNTEAFF. This chain connects TRBV18 to TRBJ1-1; D gene ambiguous. Germline values: CDR1 KGHSH, CDR2 LQKENI. The ends were cut back, 2 bases at V and 1 base at J, with 8 bases in the middle. The CDR3 is made up of 14 amino acids.

This sequence joins TRBV11-2 and TRBJ1-1, with a possible D match to TRBD1 (6 bases). The CDR3 consists of 12 residues. Germline assignment: CDR1 SGHAT and CDR2 FQNNGV. Trimming took off 4 bases at V and 7 bases at J, with 10 bases between the two ends. CDR3 nucleotides: TGTGCCAGCAGCTCGGACAGCATTGAAGCTTTCTTT. Residues: CASSSDSIEAFF.

This clone appeared once. The rearrangement joins TRBV10-3 to TRBJ1-1; the D is unclear. The CDR3 length is 14 residues. Germline CDR1 reads ENHRY; CDR2 reads SYGVKD. With 2 bases removed from V and 1 base from J, the gap between germline ends came to 8 bases. This chain's CDR3 is CAISEGRQNTEAFF. The CDR3 nucleotides are TGTGCCATCAGTGAGGGACGGCAGAACACTGAAGCTTTCTTT.

The V call is TRBV7-2, the J call TRBJ1-5; TRBD1 is a possible D gene (5 bases). Germline loops: CDR1 SGHTA, CDR2 FQGNSA. Trimming stripped 5 bases from V and 0 bases from J, with 11 bases between. This CDR3 has 15 amino acids. For the CDR3, the DNA is TGTGCCAGCAGCCCGCAGGGCTATAGCAATCAGCCCCAGCATTTT. Translating gives CASSPQGYSNQPQHF.

The genes are TRBV30 and TRBJ1-6; D is ambiguous. The germline gives CDR1 GTSNPN, CDR2 SVGIG (reference sequence). The CDR3 contains 13 residues. V was shortened by 4 bases and J by 6 bases, with 10 bases between the two germline ends. The CDR3 reads CAWTPGLNSPLHF. The CDR3 DNA reads as TGTGCCTGGACCCCTGGGCTTAATTCACCCCTCCACTTT.

The rearrangement uses TRBV4-3 and TRBJ1-6, with 7 positions matching TRBD1. With 0 bases clipped from V and 9 bases from J, the junction kept 5 bases outside the gene matches. Germline V gives CDR1 LGHNA, CDR2 YSLEER. The CDR3 sequence is 15 residues long. The CDR3 spells CASSQDFQGVSPLHF. CDR3 DNA: TGCGCCAGCAGCCAAGATTTCCAGGGGGTTTCACCCCTCCACTTT.

The rearrangement links TRBV4-1 to TRBJ2-3, with D tentatively TRBD2 (6 bases). From germline, CDR1 is MGHRA and CDR2 YSYEKL. The CDR3 totals 16 residues. V was trimmed by 1 base and J by 3 bases, leaving 14 bases between them. CDR3 sequence reads: CASSQGPAGITDTQYF. The CDR3 region has the DNA TGCGCCAGCAGCCAAGGGCCAGCGGGTATAACAGATACGCAGTATTTT.

CDR3 loop: CASSDPGYKQYF. The CDR3 DNA follows: TGTGCCAGCAGTGACCCCGGATACAAGCAGTACTTC. V and J are TRBV28 and TRBJ2-7, with D unresolved. The CDR3 is made up of 12 amino acids. In germline, CDR1 is MDHEN, CDR2 SYDVKM. Trimming removed 5 bases from V and 8 bases from J, with 13 bases in between.

This clone has more than one count but fewer than ten. The chain uses TRBV19 and TRBJ1-6, with D possibly being TRBD1 (5 bases). The germline CDR1 and CDR2 sequences are LNHDA and SQIVND (reference sequence). The V end was cut by 3 bases, the J end by 7 bases, with 13 bases between. The CDR3 is 15 amino acids. The CDR3: CASSIQAGPNSPLHF. CDR3 in DNA: TGTGCCAGTAGTATCCAGGCAGGGCCGAATTCACCCCTCCACTTT.

The chain carries TRBV10-3 and TRBJ1-3, with D possibly matching TRBD1 (6 bases). The CDR3 spans 15 residues. Germline CDR1 is ENHRY and CDR2 is SYGVKD. The V end lost 4 bases, the J end lost 1 base, and 11 bases lay between the germline ends. Here the CDR3 reads CAISAEGGSGNTIYF. Written as DNA, the CDR3 is TGTGCCATCAGTGCAGAGGGGGGTTCTGGAAACACCATATATTTT.

The chain is built from TRBV28 and TRBJ1-2; D not resolved. This CDR3 has 13 residues. V lost 3 bases and J lost 1, with 6 bases in between. Germline V gene lookup returns CDR1 MDHEN and CDR2 SYDVKM. CDR3 nucleotide sequence: TGTGCCAGCAGTTTGGAGATTAACTATGGCTACACCTTC. This translates into CASSLEINYGYTF.

The CDR3 nucleotides read TGTGCCAGCAGCCAGGGTAGGGAGACCCAGTACTTC. Its translation is CASSQGRETQYF. The V call is TRBV3-1 (or the pseudogene TRBV3-2), the J call TRBJ2-5; no clear D. CDR1 is LGHDT and CDR2 is YNNKEL in the germline V gene (reference sequence). The CDR3 spans 12 residues. Trimming removed 3 bases from V and 5 bases from J, with 7 bases in between.

V is TRBV5-1 and J is TRBJ2-3, with D tentatively TRBD1 (6 bases). Germline-derived CDR1 and CDR2 are SGHRS and YFSETQ. The V gene lost 4 bases and the J gene lost 0 bases, with 21 bases spanning the gap. The CDR3 length is 18 residues. CDR3 in amino acids: CASSRPTGLSTSTDTQYF. The CDR3 region has the DNA TGCGCCAGCAGCCGCCCAACAGGGCTATCTACTAGCACAGATACGCAGTATTTT.

This clone was seen a few times. The chain couples TRBV2 to TRBJ2-3; 12 positions match TRBD1. With 5 bases clipped from V and 0 bases from J, the junction kept 6 bases outside the gene matches. CDR3 length: 17 residues. CDR1 is SNHLY, CDR2 FYNNEI, per germline. In DNA form, the CDR3 reads TGTGCCAGCAGTCGGGGACAGGGGGCCTCTAGCACAGATACGCAGTATTTT. This codes for CASSRGQGASSTDTQYF.

The gene calls are TRBV3-1 (or the pseudogene TRBV3-2) and TRBJ1-2, with D maybe TRBD1 (6 bases). The CDR3 consists of 18 residues. Germline V lookup: CDR1 LGHDT, CDR2 YNNKEL (reference sequence). With 0 bases removed from V and 0 bases from J, the gap between germline ends came to 17 bases. CDR3 in DNA: TGTGCCAGCAGCCAAGATGCGACAGGACTTCCAGCTAACTATGGCTACACCTTC. Its translation is CASSQDATGLPANYGYTF.

V gene TRBV27 combines with J gene TRBJ1-2; D remains ambiguous. The CDR3 sequence is 13 residues long. In germline, CDR1 is MNHEY, CDR2 SMNVEV (reference sequence). Trimming shortened V by 3 bases and J by 3 bases, and 8 bases separated the two germline ends. The CDR3 reads CASSLGRDYGYTF. In nucleotides, the CDR3 is TGTGCCAGCAGTTTGGGTAGGGACTATGGCTACACCTTC.

The chain is built from TRBV19 and TRBJ1-2, with 7 nucleotides matching TRBD1. Germline V gene data show CDR1 as LNHDA and CDR2 as SQIVND (reference sequence). The V and J ends lost 3 bases and 3 bases, in that order; junction bases with no gene match: 16. The CDR3 extends over 18 amino acids. The CDR3 sequence: CASSMIAEGGGAHYGYTF. DNA of the CDR3: TGTGCCAGTAGTATGATCGCCGAGGGAGGGGGCGCCCACTATGGCTACACCTTC.

The V gene is TRBV28, the J gene TRBJ1-2; 7 bases fit TRBD1. Per the germline V gene, CDR1 is MDHEN and CDR2 is SYDVKM. The CDR3 sequence is 15 residues long. V lost 1 base to trimming and J lost 7 bases; unmatched junction nucleotides: 9. DNA of the CDR3: TGTGCCAGCAGTTTATTGGGAGGACAGGACGGTGGCTACACCTTC. It translates to CASSLLGGQDGGYTF.

V and J are TRBV3-1 (or the pseudogene TRBV3-2) and TRBJ2-5; D may correspond to TRBD1 or TRBD2 (6 bases each). From germline, CDR1 is LGHDT and CDR2 YNNKEL (reference sequence). The CDR3 is 12 amino acids. V was trimmed by 4 bases and J by 5 bases, leaving 8 bases between them. The CDR3 nucleotides read TGTGCCAGCAGCCGAGGGGGGGAGACCCAGTACTTC. It encodes CASSRGGETQYF.

The chain recombines TRBV19 with TRBJ2-7; 8 positions agree with TRBD2. V was pared by 7 bases and J by 2 bases, with 7 bases of the junction left unmatched. From germline, CDR1 is LNHDA and CDR2 SQIVND (reference sequence). This CDR3 is built from 14 residues. CDR3 sequence: CASTRTGGPYEQYF. In nucleotides, the CDR3 is TGTGCCAGTACTCGAACGGGGGGGCCCTACGAGCAGTACTTC. Combining the CDR3 with reference TRBV19 and TRBJ2-7 gives the whole variable domain DGGITQSPKYLFRKEGQNVTLSCEQNLNHDAMYWYRQDPGQGLRLIYYSQIVNDFQKGDIAEGYSVSREKKESFPLTVTSAQKNPTAFYLCASTRTGGPYEQYFGPGTRLTVT.

This clone showed up just a few times. The identical CDR3 is also encoded by other nucleotide sequences in the sample. V and J are TRBV11-2 and TRBJ1-2; 8 bases map to TRBD1. Trimming removed 5 bases from V and 4 bases from J; junction bases left unmatched: 6. Looked up from germline, CDR1 is SGHAT and CDR2 is FQNNGV. The CDR3 sequence is 14 residues long. CDR3 in amino acids: CASSPRQGSYGYTF. In DNA, the CDR3 is TGTGCCAGCAGCCCCCGACAGGGGAGCTATGGCTACACCTTC.

This clone was seen only once. This rearrangement joins TRBV10-3 to TRBJ1-1, with D uncertain. Per germline, CDR1 ENHRY and CDR2 SYGVKD. V lost 9 bases to trimming and J lost 1 base, with 6 bases between them. CDR3 length equals 11 residues. This CDR3 is CAMRANTEAFF. CDR3 DNA: TGTGCCATGAGGGCGAACACTGAAGCTTTCTTT.

The gene calls are TRBV9 and TRBJ2-5, with 7 bases fitting TRBD2. V was pared by 1 base and J by 1 base, with 1 base of the junction left unmatched. CDR1 and CDR2 (germline): SGDLS, YYNGEE. This CDR3 spans 14 amino acids. CDR3 nucleotide sequence: TGTGCCAGCAGCGTATCTAGCGGCCAAGAGACCCAGTACTTC. Translation gives CASSVSSGQETQYF. The full variable domain, its missing parts supplied by reference TRBV9 and TRBJ2-5, is DSGVTQTPKHLITATGQRVTLRCSPRSGDLSVYWYQQSLDQGLQFLIQYYNGEERAKGNILERFSAQQFPDLHSELNLSSLELGDSALYFCASSVSSGQETQYFGPGTRLLVL.

This clone turned up a few times. CDR3 in amino acids: CASRLADRDNSPLHF. CDR3 bases: TGCGCCAGCAGGCTGGCGGACAGGGATAATTCACCCCTCCACTTT. This chain joins TRBV4-1 and TRBJ1-6; 8 bases map to TRBD1. With V trimmed by 6 bases and J by 5 bases, 6 bases remained unmatched. Germline CDR1 reads MGHRA; CDR2 reads YSYEKL. The CDR3 runs to 15 residues.

This clone was observed a few times. This chain uses TRBV6-1 with TRBJ2-3; D remains unclear. Looked up from germline, CDR1 is MNHNS and CDR2 is SASEGT. There are 13 residues in the CDR3. Trimming took 3 bases from V and 8 from J, leaving 12 bases between them. CDR3 sequence: CASSESGIGTQYF. The DNA of the CDR3 is TGTGCCAGCAGTGAGTCGGGTATCGGTACGCAGTATTTT.

The rearrangement uses TRBV30 and TRBJ1-1; maybe TRBD1 (6 bases). Germline V gene data show CDR1 as GTSNPN and CDR2 as SVGIG (reference sequence). Deletions cut 2 bases from V and 7 bases from J, with 23 bases between. The CDR3 is made up of 16 amino acids. The CDR3 is CAWSRSRTGRGGEAFF. CDR3 in DNA: TGTGCCTGGAGTCGATCAAGAACAGGGAGGGGTGGTGAAGCTTTCTTT.